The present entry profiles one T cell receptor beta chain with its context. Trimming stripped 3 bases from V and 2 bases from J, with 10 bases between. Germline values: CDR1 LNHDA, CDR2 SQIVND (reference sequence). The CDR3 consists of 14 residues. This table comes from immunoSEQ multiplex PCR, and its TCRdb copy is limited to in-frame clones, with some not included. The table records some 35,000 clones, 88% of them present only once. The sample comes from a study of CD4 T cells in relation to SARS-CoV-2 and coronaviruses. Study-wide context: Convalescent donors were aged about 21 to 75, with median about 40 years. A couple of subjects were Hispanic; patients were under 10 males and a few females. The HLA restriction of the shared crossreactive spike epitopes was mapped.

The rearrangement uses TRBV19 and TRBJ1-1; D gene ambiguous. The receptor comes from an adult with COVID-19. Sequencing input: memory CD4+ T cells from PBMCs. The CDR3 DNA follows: TGTGCCAGTAGTATCTCCTTCCAAAACACTGAAGCTTTCTTT. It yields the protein CASSISFQNTEAFF. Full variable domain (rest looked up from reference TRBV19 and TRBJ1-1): DGGITQSPKYLFRKEGQNVTLSCEQNLNHDAMYWYRQDPGQGLRLIYYSQIVNDFQKGDIAEGYSVSREKKESFPLTVTSAQKNPTAFYLCASSISFQNTEAFFGQGTRLTVV.